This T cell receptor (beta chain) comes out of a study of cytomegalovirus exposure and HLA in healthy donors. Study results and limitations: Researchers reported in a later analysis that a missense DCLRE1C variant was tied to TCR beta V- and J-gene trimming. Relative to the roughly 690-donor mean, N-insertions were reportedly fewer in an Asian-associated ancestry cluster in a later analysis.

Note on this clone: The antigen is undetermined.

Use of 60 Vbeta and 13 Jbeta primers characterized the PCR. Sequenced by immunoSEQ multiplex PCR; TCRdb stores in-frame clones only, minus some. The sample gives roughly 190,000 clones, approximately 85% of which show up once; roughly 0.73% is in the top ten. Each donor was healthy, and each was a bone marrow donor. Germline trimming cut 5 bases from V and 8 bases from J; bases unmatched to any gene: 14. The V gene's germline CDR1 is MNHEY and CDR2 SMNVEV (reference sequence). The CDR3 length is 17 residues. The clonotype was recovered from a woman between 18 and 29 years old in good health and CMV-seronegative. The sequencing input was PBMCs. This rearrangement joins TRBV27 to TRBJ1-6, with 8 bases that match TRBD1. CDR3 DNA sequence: TGTGCCAGCAGTCCTTTTACTTCCGGGACAGGTCATTCACCCCTCCACTTT. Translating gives CASSPFTSGTGHSPLHF.